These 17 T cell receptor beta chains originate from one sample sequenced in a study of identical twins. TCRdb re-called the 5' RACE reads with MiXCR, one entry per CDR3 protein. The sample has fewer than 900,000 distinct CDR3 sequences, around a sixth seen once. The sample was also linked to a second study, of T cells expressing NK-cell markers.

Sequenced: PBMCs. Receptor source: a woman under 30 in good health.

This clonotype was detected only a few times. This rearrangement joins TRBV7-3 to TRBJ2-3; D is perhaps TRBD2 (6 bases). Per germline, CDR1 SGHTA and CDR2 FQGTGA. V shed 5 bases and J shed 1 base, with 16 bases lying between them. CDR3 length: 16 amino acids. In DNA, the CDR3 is TGTGCCAGCAGCCCGAGACTAGACGGCGGCACAGATACGCAGTATTTT. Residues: CASSPRLDGGTDTQYF.

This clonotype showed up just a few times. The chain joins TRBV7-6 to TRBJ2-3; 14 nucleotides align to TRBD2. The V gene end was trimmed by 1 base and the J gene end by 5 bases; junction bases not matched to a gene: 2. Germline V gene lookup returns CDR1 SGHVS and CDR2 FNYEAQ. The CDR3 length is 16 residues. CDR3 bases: TGTGCCAGCAGCTTAGTTGGACTAGCGGGAGGAGATACGCAGTATTTT. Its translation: CASSLVGLAGGDTQYF.

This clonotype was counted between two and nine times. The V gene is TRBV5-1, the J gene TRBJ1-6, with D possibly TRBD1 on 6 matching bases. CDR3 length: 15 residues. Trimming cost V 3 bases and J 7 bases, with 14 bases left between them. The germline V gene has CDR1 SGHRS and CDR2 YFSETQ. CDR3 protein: CASSSPGGANSPLHF. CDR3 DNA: TGCGCCAGCAGCTCCCCTGGGGGGGCAAATTCACCCCTCCACTTT.

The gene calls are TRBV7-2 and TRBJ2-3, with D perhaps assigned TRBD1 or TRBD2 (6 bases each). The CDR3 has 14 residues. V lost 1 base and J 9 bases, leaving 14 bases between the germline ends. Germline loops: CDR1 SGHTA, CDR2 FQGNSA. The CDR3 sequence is CASSLVGAGTTQYF. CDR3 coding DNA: TGTGCCAGCAGCTTAGTGGGGGCGGGAACCACGCAGTATTTT. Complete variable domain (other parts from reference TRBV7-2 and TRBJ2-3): GAGVSQSPSNKVTEKGKDVELRCDPISGHTALYWYRQSLGQGLEFLIYFQGNSAPDKSGLPSDRFSAERTGGSVSTLTIQRTQQEDSAVYLCASSLVGAGTTQYFGPGTRLTVL.

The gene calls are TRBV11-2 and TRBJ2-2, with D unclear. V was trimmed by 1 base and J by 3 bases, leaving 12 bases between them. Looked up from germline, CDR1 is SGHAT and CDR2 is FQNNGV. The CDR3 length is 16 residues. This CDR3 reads CASSLVLRSDTGELFF. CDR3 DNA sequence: TGTGCCAGCAGCTTAGTACTAAGGTCGGACACCGGGGAGCTGTTTTTT.

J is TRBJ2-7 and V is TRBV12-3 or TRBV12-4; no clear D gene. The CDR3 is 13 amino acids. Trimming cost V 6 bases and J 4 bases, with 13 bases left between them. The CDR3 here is CASRPAPMYEQYF. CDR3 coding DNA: TGTGCCAGCAGGCCTGCCCCTATGTACGAGCAGTACTTC.

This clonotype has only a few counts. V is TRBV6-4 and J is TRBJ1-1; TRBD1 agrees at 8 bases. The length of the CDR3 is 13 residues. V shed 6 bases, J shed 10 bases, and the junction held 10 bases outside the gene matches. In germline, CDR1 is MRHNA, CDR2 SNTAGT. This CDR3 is CASSYGPGQGAFF. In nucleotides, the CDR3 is TGTGCCAGCAGCTACGGACCAGGACAGGGAGCTTTCTTT.

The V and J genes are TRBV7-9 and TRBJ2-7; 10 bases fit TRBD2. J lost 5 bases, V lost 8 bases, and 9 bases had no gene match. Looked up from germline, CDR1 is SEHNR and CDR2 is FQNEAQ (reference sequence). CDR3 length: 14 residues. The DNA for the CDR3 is TGTGCCAGCGGGTTAGCGGGAGGATTAGACGAGCAGTACTTC. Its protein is CASGLAGGLDEQYF.

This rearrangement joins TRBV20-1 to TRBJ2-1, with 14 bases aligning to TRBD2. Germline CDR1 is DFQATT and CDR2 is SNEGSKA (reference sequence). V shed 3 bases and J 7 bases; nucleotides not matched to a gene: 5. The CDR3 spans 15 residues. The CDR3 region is CSARGTSGRGNEQFF. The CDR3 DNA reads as TGCAGTGCTAGGGGGACTAGCGGGAGAGGAAATGAGCAGTTCTTC.

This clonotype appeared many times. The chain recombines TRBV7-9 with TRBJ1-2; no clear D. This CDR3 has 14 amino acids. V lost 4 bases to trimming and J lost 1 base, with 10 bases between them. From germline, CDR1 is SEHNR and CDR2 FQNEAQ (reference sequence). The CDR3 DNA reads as TGTGCCAGCAGCTCCGGACCGGTTAACTATGGCTACACCTTC. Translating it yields CASSSGPVNYGYTF.

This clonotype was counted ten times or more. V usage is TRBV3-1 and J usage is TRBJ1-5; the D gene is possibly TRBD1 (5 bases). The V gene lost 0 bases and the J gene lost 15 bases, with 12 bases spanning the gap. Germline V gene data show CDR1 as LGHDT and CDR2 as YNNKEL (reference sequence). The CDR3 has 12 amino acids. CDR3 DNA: TGTGCCAGCAGCCAAGATGGGAGGGGCTGGCATTTT. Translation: CASSQDGRGWHF. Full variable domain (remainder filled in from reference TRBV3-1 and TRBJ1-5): DTAVSQTPKYLVTQMGNDKSIKCEQNLGHDTMYWYKQDSKKFLKIMFSYNNKELIINETVPNRFSPKSPDKAHLNLHINSLELGDSAVYFCASSQDGRGWHFGDGTRLSIL.

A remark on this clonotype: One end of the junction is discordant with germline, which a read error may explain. CDR3 sequence: CASSPAGGQAHHTQYF. The CDR3 DNA sequence: TGTGCTAGCAGCCCGGCAGGGGGACAGGCCCATCATACGCAGTATTTT. The genes are TRBV7-7 and TRBJ2-3, with TRBD1 matching 8 bases. The CDR3 has 16 residues. Germline V lookup: CDR1 SSHAT, CDR2 FNYEAQ (reference sequence).

The CDR3 DNA is TGCGCCAGCAGCTTCTACTCAGTAAAATCCGGGGAGCTGTTTTTT. It translates to CASSFYSVKSGELFF. The gene calls are TRBV5-1 and TRBJ2-2; D ambiguous. Germline loops: CDR1 SGHRS, CDR2 YFSETQ. This CDR3 contains 15 residues. V was shortened by 2 bases and J by 6 bases, with 14 bases between the two germline ends.

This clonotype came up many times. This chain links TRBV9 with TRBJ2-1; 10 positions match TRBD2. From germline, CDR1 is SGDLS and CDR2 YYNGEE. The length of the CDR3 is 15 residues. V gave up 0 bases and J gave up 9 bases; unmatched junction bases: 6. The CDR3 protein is CASSVVGLALAEQFF. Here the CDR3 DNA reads TGTGCCAGCAGCGTAGTGGGACTAGCGTTGGCTGAGCAGTTCTTC.

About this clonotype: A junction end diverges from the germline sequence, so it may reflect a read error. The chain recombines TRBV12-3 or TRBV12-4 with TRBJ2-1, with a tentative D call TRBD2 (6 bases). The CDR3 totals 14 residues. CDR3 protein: CTSSLGSSYNEQFF. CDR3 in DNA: TGTACCAGCAGCCTCGGGAGCTCCTACAATGAGCAGTTCTTC.

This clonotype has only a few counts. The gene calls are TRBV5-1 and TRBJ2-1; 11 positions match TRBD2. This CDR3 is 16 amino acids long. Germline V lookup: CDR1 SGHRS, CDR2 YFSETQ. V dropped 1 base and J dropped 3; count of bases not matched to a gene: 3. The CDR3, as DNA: TGCGCCAGCAGCTTGCTACTAGCGGGGGACTACAATGAGCAGTTCTTC. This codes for CASSLLLAGDYNEQFF.

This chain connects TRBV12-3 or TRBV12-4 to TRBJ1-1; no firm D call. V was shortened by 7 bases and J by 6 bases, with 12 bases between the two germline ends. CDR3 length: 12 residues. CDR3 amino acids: CASTTGRSEAFF. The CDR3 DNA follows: TGTGCCAGCACCACTGGTCGGTCTGAAGCTTTCTTT.